Below, one T cell receptor beta chain is given with its context. These data belong to a study of Ad26.COV2.S vaccination and SARS-CoV-2 variants. Unmatched junction bases numbered 2, after V lost 4 bases and J lost 0 bases. CDR3 length: 16 amino acids. The V gene's germline CDR1 is LGHDT and CDR2 YNNKEL (reference sequence). Method: immunoSEQ multiplex PCR; TCRdb's copy keeps in-frame clones and lacks some. The data contain 300,000 to 350,000 clones, less than 90% of them singletons. Documented treatment: roughly 19 received Ad26.COV2.S at low or high dose, single or two shots; five or six received placebo; per-sample allocation not given. Following the first vaccine or placebo injection, samples were taken on day 63.

The receptor comes from a person between 18 and 65 years old who received the Ad26.COV2.S COVID-19 vaccine or a placebo. The material sequenced was peripheral blood, taken in a trial of Ad26.COV2.S vaccine versus placebo. The gene calls are TRBV3-1 (or the pseudogene TRBV3-2) and TRBJ1-6; 8 bases line up with TRBD1. CDR3 DNA sequence: TGTGCCAGCAGCCGGGACAGGAGCTCCTATAATTCACCCCTCCACTTT. This sequence encodes CASSRDRSSYNSPLHF.